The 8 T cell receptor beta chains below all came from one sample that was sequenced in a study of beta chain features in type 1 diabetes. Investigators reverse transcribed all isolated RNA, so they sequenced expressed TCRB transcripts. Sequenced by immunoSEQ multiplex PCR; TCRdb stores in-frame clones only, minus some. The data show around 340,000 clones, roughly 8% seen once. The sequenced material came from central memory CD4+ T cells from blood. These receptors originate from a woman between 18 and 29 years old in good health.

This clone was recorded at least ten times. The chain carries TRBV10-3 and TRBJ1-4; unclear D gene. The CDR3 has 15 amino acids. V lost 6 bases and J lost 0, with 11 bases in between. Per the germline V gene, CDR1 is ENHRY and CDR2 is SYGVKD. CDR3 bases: TGTGCCATCAGAGATGCTCGGGCAACTAATGAAAAACTGTTTTTT. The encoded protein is CAIRDARATNEKLFF.

The CDR3 sequence: CASSKLAGGHNEQFF. The CDR3 DNA follows: TGTGCCAGCAGTAAACTAGCGGGAGGGCACAATGAGCAGTTCTTC. The chain is built from TRBV27 and TRBJ2-1; 13 nucleotides align to TRBD2. Losses at the gene ends were 5 bases for V and 5 bases for J; bases not matched to a gene: 3. Germline lookup yields CDR1 MNHEY and CDR2 SMNVEV (reference sequence). This CDR3 is built from 15 residues.

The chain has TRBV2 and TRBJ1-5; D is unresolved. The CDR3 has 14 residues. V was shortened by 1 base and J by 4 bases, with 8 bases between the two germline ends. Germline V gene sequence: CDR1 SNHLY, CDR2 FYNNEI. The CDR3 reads CASSEVAENQPQHF. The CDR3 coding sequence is TGTGCCAGCAGTGAAGTGGCTGAGAATCAGCCCCAGCATTTT. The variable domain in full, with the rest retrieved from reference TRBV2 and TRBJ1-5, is EPEVTQTPSHQVTQMGQEVILRCVPISNHLYFYWYRQILGQKVEFLVSFYNNEISEKSEIFDDQFSVERPDGSNFTLKIRSTKLEDSAMYFCASSEVAENQPQHFGDGTRLSIL.

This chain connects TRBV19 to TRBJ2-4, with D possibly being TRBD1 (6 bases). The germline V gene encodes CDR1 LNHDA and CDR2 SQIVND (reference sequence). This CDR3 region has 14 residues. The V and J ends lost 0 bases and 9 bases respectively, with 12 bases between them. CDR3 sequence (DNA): TGTGCCAGTAGTATAGACCTCAGGGGTAGCATTCAGTACTTC. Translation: CASSIDLRGSIQYF.

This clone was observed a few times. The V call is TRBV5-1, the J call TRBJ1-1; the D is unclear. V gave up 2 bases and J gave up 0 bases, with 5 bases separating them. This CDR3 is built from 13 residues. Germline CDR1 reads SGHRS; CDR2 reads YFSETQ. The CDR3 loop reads CASSFNLNTEAFF. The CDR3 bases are TGCGCCAGCAGCTTCAACCTGAACACTGAAGCTTTCTTT.

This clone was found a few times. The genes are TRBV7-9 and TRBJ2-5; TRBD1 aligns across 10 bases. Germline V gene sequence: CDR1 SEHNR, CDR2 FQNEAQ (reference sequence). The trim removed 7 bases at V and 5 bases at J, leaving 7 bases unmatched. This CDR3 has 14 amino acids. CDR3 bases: TGTGCCAGCACCAGACAGGGGGCATGGGAGACCCAGTACTTC. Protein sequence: CASTRQGAWETQYF. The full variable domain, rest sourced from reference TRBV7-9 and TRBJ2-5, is DTGVSQNPRHKITKRGQNVTFRCDPISEHNRLYWYRQTLGQGPEFLTYFQNEAQLEKSRLLSDRFSAERPKGSFSTLEIQRTEQGDSAMYLCASTRQGAWETQYFGPGTRLLVL.

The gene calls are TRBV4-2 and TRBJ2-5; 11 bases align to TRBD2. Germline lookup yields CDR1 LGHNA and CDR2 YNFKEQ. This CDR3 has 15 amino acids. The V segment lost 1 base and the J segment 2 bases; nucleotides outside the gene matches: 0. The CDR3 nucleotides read TGTGCCAGCAGCCAAGGGACTAGCGGGCAAGAGACCCAGTACTTC. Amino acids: CASSQGTSGQETQYF.

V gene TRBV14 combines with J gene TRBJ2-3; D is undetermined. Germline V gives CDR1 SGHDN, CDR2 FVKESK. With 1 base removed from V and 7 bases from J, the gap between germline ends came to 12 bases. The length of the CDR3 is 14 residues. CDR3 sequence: CASSQAGAQYTQYF. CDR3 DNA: TGTGCCAGCAGCCAAGCTGGAGCACAGTATACGCAGTATTTT.